Listed below are T cell receptor beta chains from one sample, sequenced in a study of human T cells and chemical hapten exposure. TCRdb passed the RACE reads through MiXCR, listing each CDR3 protein once. The data show a few hundred thousand distinct CDR3 sequences, 4.5% to 7% seen once. The material sequenced was whole blood, taken in connection with sensitization to the hapten diphenylcyclopropenone (DPC). Receptors originate from a woman between 18 and 29 years old with alopecia areata. Some clones in this sample may be carry-over from other donors' samples. The CDR3 runs from the conserved cysteine through the conserved F or W. Each record gives: V gene, D gene, clone size, J gene, CDR3 protein, CDR3 DNA. D genes are given only for firm matches. The size field is filled for only some rows; it gives once, few, many or a size class.

TRBV24-1	NA	NA	TRBJ1-1	CATSVGPQSPEAFF	TGTGCCACCAGTGTAGGGCCCCAATCCCCTGAAGCTTTCTTT
TRBV6-5	TRBD2	NA	TRBJ2-2	CASSYLAGNTGELFF	TGTGCCAGCAGTTACCTAGCGGGGAACACCGGGGAGCTGTTTTTT
TRBV5-1	NA	few	TRBJ1-5	CASSLGPVRENQPQHF	TGCGCCAGCAGCTTGGGTCCTGTAAGAGAGAATCAGCCCCAGCATTTT
TRBV5-1	TRBD2	few	TRBJ2-3	CASSLSLRLAGGPVVTQYF	TGCGCCAGCAGCTTGAGCCTCAGACTAGCGGGGGGGCCGGTAGTTACGCAGTATTTT
TRBV20-1	TRBD1	many	TRBJ2-4	CSARVPGTGGDIQYF	TGCAGTGCTAGAGTTCCTGGGACAGGGGGGGACATTCAGTACTTC
TRBV3-1	NA	few	TRBJ2-7	CASSPRQLSGSYEQYF	TGTGCCAGCAGCCCCAGACAGCTGTCGGGCTCCTACGAGCAGTACTTC
TRBV3-1	NA	NA	TRBJ1-2	CASSQDPGVLDGYTF	TGTGCCAGCAGCCAAGATCCGGGGGTGTTGGATGGCTACACCTTC
TRBV18	TRBD1	many	TRBJ1-5	CASSPSQQAGGEGQPQHF	TGTGCCAGCTCACCATCACAACAGGCAGGGGGCGAAGGTCAGCCCCAGCATTTT
TRBV20-1	NA	NA	TRBJ2-1	CSARAEPEQFF	TGCAGTGCTAGGGCCGAACCCGAGCAGTTCTTC
TRBV6-6	TRBD2	few	TRBJ2-7	CASSYNGGGGTYEQYF	TGTGCCAGCAGTTACAACGGCGGGGGAGGCACCTACGAGCAGTACTTC
TRBV6-1	TRBD1	NA	TRBJ1-5	CASRSGQSLYSNQPQHF	TGTGCCAGCAGATCGGGACAGTCCCTCTATAGCAATCAGCCCCAGCATTTT
TRBV21-1	NA	many	TRBJ1-5	CASRGRQPQHF	TGTGCCAGCAGGGGGAGGCAGCCCCAGCATTTT
TRBV29-1	NA	few	TRBJ1-1	CSVVGGHTEAFF	TGCAGCGTTGTTGGGGGACACACTGAAGCTTTCTTT
TRBV18	NA	NA	TRBJ1-5	CASSPTDRGQPQHF	TGTGCCAGCTCTCCCACGGACAGAGGACAGCCCCAGCATTTT
TRBV21-1	NA	NA	TRBJ1-3	CAPKWGTSGNTIYF	TGTGCCCCCAAGTGGGGGACCTCTGGAAACACCATATATTTT
TRBV18	NA	NA	TRBJ1-1	CASSPPWLNTEAFF	TGTGCCAGCTCACCTCCCTGGCTGAACACTGAAGCTTTCTTT
TRBV3-1	TRBD1	NA	TRBJ1-5	CASSHGQGSNQPQHF	TGTGCCAGCAGCCACGGACAGGGTAGCAATCAGCCCCAGCATTTT
TRBV6-2/TRBV6-3	NA	few	TRBJ1-5	CASSRPYSNQPQHF	TGTGCCAGCAGCCGACCGTATAGCAATCAGCCCCAGCATTTT
TRBV5-1	TRBD2	NA	TRBJ2-7	CASSFNSGGAAYEQYF	TGCGCCAGCAGCTTCAATAGCGGGGGGGCCGCCTACGAGCAGTACTTC
TRBV4-3	TRBD1	NA	TRBJ2-7	CASSQELLTGGIYEQYF	TGCGCCAGCAGCCAAGAGCTGTTAACAGGGGGGATCTACGAGCAGTACTTC
TRBV5-1	TRBD2	NA	TRBJ2-3	CASSLATSGNSDTQYF	TGCGCCAGCAGCTTGGCGACTAGCGGAAATTCAGATACGCAGTATTTT
TRBV5-6	TRBD2	NA	TRBJ2-7	CASSLGTSGHYEQYF	TGTGCCAGCAGCTTGGGGACTAGCGGCCACTACGAGCAGTACTTC
TRBV6-5	NA	few	TRBJ1-3	CASSYSSASGNTIYF	TGTGCCAGCAGTTACTCTAGTGCCTCTGGAAACACCATATATTTT
TRBV7-6	NA	many	TRBJ1-5	CASSLQSGANQPQHF	TGTGCCAGCAGCTTACAATCAGGGGCCAATCAGCCCCAGCATTTT
TRBV3-1	NA	NA	TRBJ1-1	CASSPGGRGDTEAFF	TGTGCCAGCAGCCCAGGTGGTCGGGGGGACACTGAAGCTTTCTTT
TRBV7-3	NA	NA	TRBJ1-2	CASSLRRTDYGYTF	TGTGCCAGCAGCTTAAGGCGGACAGACTATGGCTACACCTTC
TRBV20-1	NA	NA	TRBJ2-7	CSASPSAGFPYEQYF	TGCAGTGCCTCACCGTCGGCAGGCTTCCCCTACGAGCAGTACTTC
TRBV6-2/TRBV6-3	NA	many	TRBJ1-2	CASTAAYRNYGYTF	TGTGCCAGCACCGCCGCCTACAGGAACTATGGCTACACCTTC
TRBV6-2/TRBV6-3	NA	many	TRBJ2-4	CASSSNGQGYF	TGTGCCAGCAGTTCGAACGGCCAGGGGTACTTC
TRBV19	NA	few	TRBJ1-6	CASSGVTGNSPLHF	TGTGCCAGTAGTGGCGTCACTGGGAATTCACCCCTCCACTTT
TRBV11-3	TRBD2	NA	TRBJ2-1	CASSLDGTSNNEQFF	TGTGCCAGCAGCTTAGATGGGACTAGCAACAATGAGCAGTTCTTC
TRBV12-3/TRBV12-4	NA	NA	TRBJ2-3	CASSSGTITADTQYF	TGTGCCAGCAGCTCCGGGACAATCACAGCAGATACGCAGTATTTT
TRBV10-3	NA	many	TRBJ2-1	CAISESRNEQFF	TGTGCCATCAGTGAGTCGAGGAATGAGCAGTTCTTC
TRBV4-1	TRBD1	few	TRBJ1-1	CASSQQTGVNTEAFF	TGCGCCAGCAGCCAACAGACAGGGGTGAACACTGAAGCTTTCTTT
TRBV7-2	TRBD2	many	TRBJ2-3	CASSLAGGGGTDTQYF	TGTGCCAGCAGCTTAGCGGGGGGGGGAGGCACAGATACGCAGTATTTT
TRBV2	TRBD1	many	TRBJ1-5	CASSPGQGPSQPQHF	TGTGCCAGCAGTCCGGGACAGGGGCCCTCCCAGCCCCAGCATTTT
TRBV4-2	NA	few	TRBJ1-6	CASSHLRTDNSPLHF	TGTGCCAGCAGCCACTTACGGACAGATAATTCACCCCTCCACTTT
TRBV7-9	TRBD2	few	TRBJ2-4	CASSAYGLDLAKNIQYF	TGTGCCAGCAGCGCCTACGGACTAGACTTAGCCAAAAACATTCAGTACTTC
TRBV20-1	TRBD2	NA	TRBJ2-1	CSARTQRGSSYNEQFF	TGCAGTGCTAGGACCCAGCGGGGGAGCTCCTACAATGAGCAGTTCTTC
TRBV12-3/TRBV12-4	TRBD1	many	TRBJ1-1	CASSSKGQGATEAFF	TGTGCCAGCAGTTCAAAGGGACAGGGAGCCACTGAAGCTTTCTTT
TRBV7-2	NA	few	TRBJ1-3	CASSLQGRGNTIYF	TGTGCCAGCAGCTTACAGGGGCGTGGAAACACCATATATTTT
TRBV28	TRBD1	few	TRBJ2-7	CASSPPSGTGKVHEQYF	TGTGCCAGCAGTCCTCCGTCCGGGACAGGCAAGGTCCACGAGCAGTACTTC
TRBV7-2	TRBD1	NA	TRBJ1-1	CASSLAGGQMNTEAFF	TGTGCCAGCAGCTTAGCAGGGGGACAGATGAACACTGAAGCTTTCTTT
TRBV29-1	NA	few	TRBJ1-5	CSVEDSHGPTF	TGCAGCGTTGAAGATTCGCACGGACCTACTTTT
TRBV10-3	NA	many	TRBJ1-1	CAISEGATSNTEAFF	TGTGCCATCAGTGAGGGGGCCACGTCAAACACTGAAGCTTTCTTT